This TCR beta chain derives from a study of PD-1 blockade in mismatch repair-deficient tumors. Clones were sequenced by immunoSEQ multiplex PCR, and TCRdb holds only the in-frame ones, with some missing. Of about 120,000 clones listed, about 90% were seen once; the top ten hold about 12%. General study points: Tumor-resident clones, often undetectable pretreatment in blood, expanded then contracted after pembrolizumab.

PCR or immunohistochemistry showed mismatch repair deficiency in every enrolled patient. TCRs were sequenced from a few patients responding to pembrolizumab. Concerning this clone: The antigen is not known.

Per germline, CDR1 LGHNA and CDR2 YSLEER. The V gene end was trimmed by 5 bases and the J gene end by 13 bases; junction bases not matched to a gene: 11. CDR3 length: 15 residues. This receptor was identified in an adult with mismatch repair-deficient cancer. The specimen was peripheral blood, collected about 17 months after starting pembrolizumab. The V call is TRBV4-3, the J call TRBJ2-2, with 12 bases aligning to TRBD2. In DNA form, the CDR3 reads TGCGCCAGCAGCGAACGGACTAGCGGGACTTCATGGCTGTTTTTT. This translates into CASSERTSGTSWLFF.